In its sample, the clone carrying this T cell receptor beta chain was seen a few times. Its antigen remains unidentified. The data were taken from a study of T-cell memory formation after mild COVID-19. Findings and limits, study-wide: Cross-reactive memory appears to have joined, as suggested by some responding clones showing up in pre-infection memory.

5'RACE, which relied on constant-segment primers, yielded TCR alpha and TCR beta cDNA libraries carrying sample barcodes and UMIs. TCRdb reanalysed the 5' RACE reads using MiXCR and keeps one entry per CDR3 protein. This sample has 150,000 to 200,000 distinct CDR3 sequences, with 13% found just once. In germline, CDR1 is SGHVS, CDR2 FQNEAQ. V lost 2 bases and J 3 bases, leaving 10 bases between the germline ends. The CDR3 totals 14 residues. This clonotype was obtained from a man between 18 and 29 years old who had mild COVID-19 (a few samples of this study predate the infection). Cell type and time point are not known. V is TRBV7-8 and J is TRBJ1-2; the D gene is possibly TRBD1 (6 bases). The source material was PBMCs or a T cell subset sorted from them (not recorded which). The CDR3 nucleotides read TGTGCCAGCAGCTTAACAGGGTCTGACTATGGCTACACCTTC. It translates to CASSLTGSDYGYTF.